This TCR beta chain was captured in a study of T cells expressing NK-cell markers. Findings of the study overall: For about 6 donors, the dominant NKG2C+ clonotypes made up roughly 1.0-7.0% of their CD8+ T cells. HCMV specificity of expanded NKG2C+ T cell clones remained unclear.

Remarks on this clonotype: The antigen is unknown.

Production of TCR beta cDNA relied on 5'RACE template switching with UMIs. For each CDR3 protein, TCRdb gives one entry from its re-call of the 5' RACE reads, without DNA. The table lists fewer than 550,000 distinct CDR3 sequences. Germline V gene data show CDR1 as SGHRS and CDR2 as YFSETQ. The length of the CDR3 is 14 residues. V and J are TRBV5-1 and TRBJ2-7; TCRdb reports TRBD1, a call that lacks DNA to check it against. Sequences were obtained from blood T cells: a sorted CD56 or NKG2C T cell subset, CD4+ or CD8+ T cells, or bulk PBMC T cells (not recorded which). This clonotype was sampled from a woman aged 45-59 years in good health. CDR3 protein: CASSPLGRTYEQYF.